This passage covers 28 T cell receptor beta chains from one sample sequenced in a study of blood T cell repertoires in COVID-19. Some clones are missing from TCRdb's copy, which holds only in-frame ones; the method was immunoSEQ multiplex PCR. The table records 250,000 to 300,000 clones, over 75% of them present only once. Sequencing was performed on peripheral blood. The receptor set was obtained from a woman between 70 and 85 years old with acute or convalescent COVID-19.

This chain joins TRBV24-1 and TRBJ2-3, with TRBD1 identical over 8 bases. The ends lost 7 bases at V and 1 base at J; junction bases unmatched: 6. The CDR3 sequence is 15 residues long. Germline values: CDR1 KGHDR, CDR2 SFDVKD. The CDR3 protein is CATSSSGQGTDTQYF. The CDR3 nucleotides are TGTGCCACCAGCAGTTCGGGACAGGGCACAGATACGCAGTATTTT.

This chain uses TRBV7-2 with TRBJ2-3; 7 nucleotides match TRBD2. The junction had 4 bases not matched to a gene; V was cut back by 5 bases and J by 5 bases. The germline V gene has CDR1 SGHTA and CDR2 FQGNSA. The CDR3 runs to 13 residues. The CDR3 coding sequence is TGTGCCAGCAGCGCTAGCGGAGGAGATACGCAGTATTTT. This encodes CASSASGGDTQYF.

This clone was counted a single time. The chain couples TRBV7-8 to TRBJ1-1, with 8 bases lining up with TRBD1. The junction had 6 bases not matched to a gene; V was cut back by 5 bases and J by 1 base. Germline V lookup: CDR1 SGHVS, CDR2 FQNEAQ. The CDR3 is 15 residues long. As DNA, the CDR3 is TGTGCCAGCAGCATACTAACAGGGGGGAACACTGAAGCTTTCTTT. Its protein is CASSILTGGNTEAFF.

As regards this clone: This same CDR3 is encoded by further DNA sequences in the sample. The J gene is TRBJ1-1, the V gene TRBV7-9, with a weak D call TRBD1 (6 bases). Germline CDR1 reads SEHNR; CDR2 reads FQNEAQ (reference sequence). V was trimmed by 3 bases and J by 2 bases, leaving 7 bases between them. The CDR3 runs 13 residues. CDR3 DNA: TGTGCCAGCAGCTTGGGACAAAACACTGAAGCTTTCTTT. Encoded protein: CASSLGQNTEAFF. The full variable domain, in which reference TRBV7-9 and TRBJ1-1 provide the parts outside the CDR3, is DTGVSQNPRHKITKRGQNVTFRCDPISEHNRLYWYRQTLGQGPEFLTYFQNEAQLEKSRLLSDRFSAERPKGSFSTLEIQRTEQGDSAMYLCASSLGQNTEAFFGQGTRLTVV.

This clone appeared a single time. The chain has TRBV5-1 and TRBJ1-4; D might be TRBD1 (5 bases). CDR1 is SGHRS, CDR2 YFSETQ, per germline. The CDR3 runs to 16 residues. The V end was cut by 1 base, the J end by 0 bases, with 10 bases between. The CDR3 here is CASSLNGGATNEKLFF. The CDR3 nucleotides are TGCGCCAGCAGCTTGAACGGGGGAGCAACTAATGAAAAACTGTTTTTT.

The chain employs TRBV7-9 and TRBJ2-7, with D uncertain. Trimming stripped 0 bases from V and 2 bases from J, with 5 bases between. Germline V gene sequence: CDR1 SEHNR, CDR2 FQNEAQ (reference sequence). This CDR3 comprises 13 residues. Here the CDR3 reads CASSLARPYEQYF. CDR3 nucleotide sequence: TGTGCCAGCAGCTTAGCTCGTCCCTACGAGCAGTACTTC.

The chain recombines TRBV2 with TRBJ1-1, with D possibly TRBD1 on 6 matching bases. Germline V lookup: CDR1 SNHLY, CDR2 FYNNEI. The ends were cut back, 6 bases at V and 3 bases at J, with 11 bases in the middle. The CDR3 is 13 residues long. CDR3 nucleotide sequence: TGTGCCAGCAGCAGGGGTAGGGACACTGAAGCTTTCTTT. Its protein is CASSRGRDTEAFF.

The CDR3 reads CASSPRGGFNEQFF. The CDR3 bases are TGTGCCAGCAGCCCCAGGGGCGGCTTCAATGAGCAGTTCTTC. The chain employs TRBV6-5 and TRBJ2-1; the D gene is possibly TRBD1 (6 bases). V shed 6 bases and J shed 6 bases, with 15 bases lying between them. The CDR3 has 14 residues. The germline CDR1 and CDR2 sequences are MNHEY and SVGAGI.

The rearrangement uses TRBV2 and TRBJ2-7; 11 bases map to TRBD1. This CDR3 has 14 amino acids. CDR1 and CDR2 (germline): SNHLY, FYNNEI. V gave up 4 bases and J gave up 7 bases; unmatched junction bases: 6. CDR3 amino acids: CASSGTGGAGEQYF. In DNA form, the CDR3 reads TGTGCCAGCAGTGGGACAGGGGGCGCGGGGGAGCAGTACTTC.

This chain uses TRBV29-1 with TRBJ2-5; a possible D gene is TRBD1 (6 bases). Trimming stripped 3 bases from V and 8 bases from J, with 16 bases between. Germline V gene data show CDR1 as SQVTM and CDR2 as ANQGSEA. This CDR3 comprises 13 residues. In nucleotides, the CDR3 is TGCAGCGTTGAGGGGGCCCAAAGTCGCACCCAGTACTTC. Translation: CSVEGAQSRTQYF.

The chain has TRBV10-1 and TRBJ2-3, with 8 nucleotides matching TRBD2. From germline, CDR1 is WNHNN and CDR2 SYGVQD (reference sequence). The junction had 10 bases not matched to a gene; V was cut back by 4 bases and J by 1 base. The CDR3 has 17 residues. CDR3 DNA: TGCGCCAGCAGTGTAGCGGCCGCGGGGGGTCGCACAGATACGCAGTATTTT. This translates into CASSVAAAGGRTDTQYF.

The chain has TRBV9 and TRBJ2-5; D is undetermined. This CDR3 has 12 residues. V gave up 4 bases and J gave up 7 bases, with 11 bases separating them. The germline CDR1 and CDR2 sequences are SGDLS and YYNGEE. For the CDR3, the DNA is TGTGCCAGCAGCATAGACCCCGGGACCCAGTACTTC. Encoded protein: CASSIDPGTQYF.

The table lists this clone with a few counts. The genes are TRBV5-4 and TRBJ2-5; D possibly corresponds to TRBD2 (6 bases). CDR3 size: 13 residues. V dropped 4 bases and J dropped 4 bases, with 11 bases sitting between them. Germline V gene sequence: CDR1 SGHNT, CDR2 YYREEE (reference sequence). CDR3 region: CASSLPGLETQYF. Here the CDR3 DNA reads TGTGCCAGCAGCCTACCGGGACTAGAGACCCAGTACTTC.

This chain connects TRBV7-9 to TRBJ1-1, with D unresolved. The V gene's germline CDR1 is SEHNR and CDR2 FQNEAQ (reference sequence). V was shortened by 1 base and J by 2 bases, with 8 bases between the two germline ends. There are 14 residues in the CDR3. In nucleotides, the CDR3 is TGTGCCAGCAGCTTAGGCGGGGTAAACACTGAAGCTTTCTTT. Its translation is CASSLGGVNTEAFF.

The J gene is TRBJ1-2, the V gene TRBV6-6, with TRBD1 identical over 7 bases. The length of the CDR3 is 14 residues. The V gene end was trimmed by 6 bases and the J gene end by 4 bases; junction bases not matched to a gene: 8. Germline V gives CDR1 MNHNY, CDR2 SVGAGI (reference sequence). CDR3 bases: TGTGCCAGCAGGACCTCTACAGGGGTCTATGGCTACACCTTC. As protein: CASRTSTGVYGYTF.

CDR3 in amino acids: CASSSARSYNSPLHF. CDR3 coding DNA: TGTGCCAGCAGCTCCGCCCGGTCCTATAATTCACCCCTCCACTTT. V gene TRBV7-9 combines with J gene TRBJ1-6; D is uncertain. The CDR3 contains 15 residues. Trimming shortened V by 4 bases and J by 1 base, and 8 bases separated the two germline ends. Germline values: CDR1 SEHNR, CDR2 FQNEAQ (reference sequence).

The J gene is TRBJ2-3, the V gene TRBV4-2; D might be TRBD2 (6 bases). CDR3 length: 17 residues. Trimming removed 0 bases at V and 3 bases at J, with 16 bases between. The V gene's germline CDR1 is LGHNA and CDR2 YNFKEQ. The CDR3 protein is CASSQDATAGWTDTQYF. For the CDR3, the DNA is TGTGCCAGCAGCCAAGATGCTACGGCGGGGTGGACAGATACGCAGTATTTT.

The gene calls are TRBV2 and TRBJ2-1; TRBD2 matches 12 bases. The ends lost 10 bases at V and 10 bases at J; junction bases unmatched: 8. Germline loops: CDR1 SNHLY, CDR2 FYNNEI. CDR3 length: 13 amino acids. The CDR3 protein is CATQTSGGSEQFF. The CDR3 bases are TGTGCCACCCAGACTAGCGGGGGCTCGGAGCAGTTCTTC.

CDR3 in amino acids: CASSQTSGGPSYNEQFF. CDR3 in DNA: TGTGCCAGCTCACAGACCAGCGGGGGGCCTTCGTACAATGAGCAGTTCTTC. The V and J genes are TRBV18 and TRBJ2-1; 9 bases are shared with TRBD2. Germline CDR1 reads KGHSH; CDR2 reads LQKENI. The CDR3 consists of 17 residues. Trimming removed 4 bases from V and 4 bases from J; junction bases left unmatched: 11.

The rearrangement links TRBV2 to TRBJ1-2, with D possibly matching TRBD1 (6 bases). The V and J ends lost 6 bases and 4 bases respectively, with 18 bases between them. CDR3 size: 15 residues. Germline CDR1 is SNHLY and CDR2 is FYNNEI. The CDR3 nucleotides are TGTGCCAGCAGCAGGGACACCGTAGCCGGCTATGGCTACACCTTC. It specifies CASSRDTVAGYGYTF.

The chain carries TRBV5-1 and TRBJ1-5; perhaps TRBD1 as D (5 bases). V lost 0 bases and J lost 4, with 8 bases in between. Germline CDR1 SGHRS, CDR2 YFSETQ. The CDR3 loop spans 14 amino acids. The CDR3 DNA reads TGCGCCAGCAGCTTGGATGGGGCAAATCAGCCCCAGCATTTT. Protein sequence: CASSLDGANQPQHF.

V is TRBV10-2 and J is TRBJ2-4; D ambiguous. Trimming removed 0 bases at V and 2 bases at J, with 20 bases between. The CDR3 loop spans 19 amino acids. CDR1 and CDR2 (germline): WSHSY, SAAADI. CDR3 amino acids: CASSESGSWVRRPKNIQYF. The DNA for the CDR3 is TGCGCCAGCAGTGAGTCGGGTAGCTGGGTAAGAAGGCCCAAAAACATTCAGTACTTC.

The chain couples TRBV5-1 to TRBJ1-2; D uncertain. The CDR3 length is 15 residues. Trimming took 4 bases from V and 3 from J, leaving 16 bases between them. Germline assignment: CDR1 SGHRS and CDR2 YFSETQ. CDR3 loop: CASSPTSLTDYGYTF. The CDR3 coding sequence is TGCGCCAGCAGCCCAACGTCCCTCACAGACTATGGCTACACCTTC. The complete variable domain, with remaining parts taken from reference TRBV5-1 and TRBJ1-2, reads KAGVTQTPRYLIKTRGQQVTLSCSPISGHRSVSWYQQTPGQGLQFLFEYFSETQRNKGNFPGRFSGRQFSNSRSEMNVSTLELGDSALYLCASSPTSLTDYGYTFGSGTRLTVV.

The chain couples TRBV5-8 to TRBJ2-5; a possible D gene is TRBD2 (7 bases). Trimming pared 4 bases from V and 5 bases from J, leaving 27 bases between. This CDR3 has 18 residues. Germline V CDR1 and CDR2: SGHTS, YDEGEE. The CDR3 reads CASSGRAGFKGGVETQYF. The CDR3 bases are TGTGCCAGCAGCGGAAGAGCCGGGTTCAAGGGGGGGGTGGAGACCCAGTACTTC.

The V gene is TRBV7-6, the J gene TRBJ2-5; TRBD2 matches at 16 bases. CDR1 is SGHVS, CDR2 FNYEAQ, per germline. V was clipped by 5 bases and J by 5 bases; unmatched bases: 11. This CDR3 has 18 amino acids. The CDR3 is CASSEGLAGGEGFETQYF. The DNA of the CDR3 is TGTGCCAGCAGCGAGGGACTAGCGGGGGGGGAGGGCTTTGAGACCCAGTACTTC.

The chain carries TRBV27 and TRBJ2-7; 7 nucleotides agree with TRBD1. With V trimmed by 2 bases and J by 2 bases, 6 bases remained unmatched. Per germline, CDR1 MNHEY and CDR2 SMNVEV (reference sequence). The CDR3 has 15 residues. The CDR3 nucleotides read TGTGCCAGCAGTTTAACTTCAGGGGGAACCTACGAGCAGTACTTC. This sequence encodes CASSLTSGGTYEQYF.

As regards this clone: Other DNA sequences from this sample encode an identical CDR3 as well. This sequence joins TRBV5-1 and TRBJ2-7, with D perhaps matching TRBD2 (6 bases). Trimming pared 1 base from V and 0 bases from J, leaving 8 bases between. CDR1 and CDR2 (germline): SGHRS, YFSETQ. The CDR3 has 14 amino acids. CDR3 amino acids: CASSLSGGSYEQYF. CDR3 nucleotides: TGCGCCAGCAGCTTGTCCGGGGGCTCCTACGAGCAGTACTTC.

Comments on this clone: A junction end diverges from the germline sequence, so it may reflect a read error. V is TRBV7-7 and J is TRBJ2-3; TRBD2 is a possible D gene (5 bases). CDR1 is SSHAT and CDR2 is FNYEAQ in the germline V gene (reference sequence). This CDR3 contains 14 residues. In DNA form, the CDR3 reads TGTGCTAGCAGCTTGGGCTTTCGGGGAGATACGCAGTATTTT. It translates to CASSLGFRGDTQYF.